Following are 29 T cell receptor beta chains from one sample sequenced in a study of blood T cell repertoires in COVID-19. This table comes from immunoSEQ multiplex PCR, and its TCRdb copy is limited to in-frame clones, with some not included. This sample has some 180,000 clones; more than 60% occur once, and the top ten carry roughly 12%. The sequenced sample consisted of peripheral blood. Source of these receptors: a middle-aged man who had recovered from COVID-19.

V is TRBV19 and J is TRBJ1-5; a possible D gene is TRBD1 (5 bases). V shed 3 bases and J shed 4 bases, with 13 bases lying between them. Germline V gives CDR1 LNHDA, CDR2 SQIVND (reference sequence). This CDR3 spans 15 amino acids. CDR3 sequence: CASSMSRQGNQPQHF. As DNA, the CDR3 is TGTGCCAGTAGTATGTCCCGGCAGGGTAATCAGCCCCAGCATTTT.

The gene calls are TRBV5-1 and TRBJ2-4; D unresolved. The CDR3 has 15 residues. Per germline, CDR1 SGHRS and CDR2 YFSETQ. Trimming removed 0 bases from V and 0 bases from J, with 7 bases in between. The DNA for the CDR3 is TGCGCCAGCAGCTTGGGAGATAGAGCCAAAAACATTCAGTACTTC. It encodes CASSLGDRAKNIQYF.

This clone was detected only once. CDR3 amino acids: CASSIQGLAVNNEQFF. The CDR3 nucleotides read TGTGCCAGTAGTATACAGGGACTAGCGGTAAACAATGAGCAGTTCTTC. V gene TRBV19 combines with J gene TRBJ2-1; 11 nucleotides match TRBD2. CDR1 LNHDA and CDR2 SQIVND come from the germline V gene (reference sequence). This CDR3 contains 16 residues. V trimming: 2 bases; J trimming: 5 bases; junction bases outside the gene matches: 5.

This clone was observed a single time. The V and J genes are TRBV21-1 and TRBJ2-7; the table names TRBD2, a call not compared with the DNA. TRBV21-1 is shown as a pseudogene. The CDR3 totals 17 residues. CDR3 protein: CASSKIELAGESYEQYF. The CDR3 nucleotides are TGTGCCAGCAGCAAAATAGAGCTAGCGGGGGAGTCCTACGAGCAGTACTTC.

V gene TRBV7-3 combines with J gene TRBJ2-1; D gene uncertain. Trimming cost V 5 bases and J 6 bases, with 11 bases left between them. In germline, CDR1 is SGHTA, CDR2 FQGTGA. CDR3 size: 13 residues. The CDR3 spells CASSQERRNEQFF. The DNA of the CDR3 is TGTGCCAGCAGCCAGGAACGCCGCAATGAGCAGTTCTTC.

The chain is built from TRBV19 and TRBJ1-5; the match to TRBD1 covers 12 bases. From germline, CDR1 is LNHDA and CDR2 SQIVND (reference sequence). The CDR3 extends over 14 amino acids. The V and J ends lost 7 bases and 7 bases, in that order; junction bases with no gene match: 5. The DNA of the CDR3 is TGTGCCAGTACGGGACAGGGGGCTCGGCAGCCCCAGCATTTT. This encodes CASTGQGARQPQHF.

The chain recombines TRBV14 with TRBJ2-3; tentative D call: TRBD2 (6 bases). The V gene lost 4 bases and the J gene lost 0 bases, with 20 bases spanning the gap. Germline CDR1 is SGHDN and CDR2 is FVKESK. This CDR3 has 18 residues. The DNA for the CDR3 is TGTGCCAGCAGCCCCGGGACGGGAGTCCCCAGTAGCACAGATACGCAGTATTTT. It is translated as CASSPGTGVPSSTDTQYF.

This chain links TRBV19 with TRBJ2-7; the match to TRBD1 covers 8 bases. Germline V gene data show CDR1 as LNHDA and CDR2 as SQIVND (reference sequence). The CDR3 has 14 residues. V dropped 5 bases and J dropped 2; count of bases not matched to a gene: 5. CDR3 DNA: TGTGCCAGTAGTTCACAGGGGGATACCTACGAGCAGTACTTC. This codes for CASSSQGDTYEQYF.

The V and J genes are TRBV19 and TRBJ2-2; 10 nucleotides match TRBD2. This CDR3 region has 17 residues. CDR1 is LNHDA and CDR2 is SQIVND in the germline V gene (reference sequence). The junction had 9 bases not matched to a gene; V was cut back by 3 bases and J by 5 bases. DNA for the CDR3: TGTGCCAGTAGTATCCGCCCTAGCGGGAGTCGGACCGGGGAGCTGTTTTTT. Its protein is CASSIRPSGSRTGELFF.

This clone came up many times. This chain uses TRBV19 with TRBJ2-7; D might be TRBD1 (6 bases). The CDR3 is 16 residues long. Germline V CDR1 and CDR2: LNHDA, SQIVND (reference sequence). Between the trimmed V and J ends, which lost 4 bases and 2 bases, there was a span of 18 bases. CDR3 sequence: CASSTVAGRGTYEQYF. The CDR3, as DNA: TGTGCCAGTAGTACAGTCGCGGGCAGGGGAACCTACGAGCAGTACTTC. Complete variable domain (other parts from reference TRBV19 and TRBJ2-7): DGGITQSPKYLFRKEGQNVTLSCEQNLNHDAMYWYRQDPGQGLRLIYYSQIVNDFQKGDIAEGYSVSREKKESFPLTVTSAQKNPTAFYLCASSTVAGRGTYEQYFGPGTRLTVT.

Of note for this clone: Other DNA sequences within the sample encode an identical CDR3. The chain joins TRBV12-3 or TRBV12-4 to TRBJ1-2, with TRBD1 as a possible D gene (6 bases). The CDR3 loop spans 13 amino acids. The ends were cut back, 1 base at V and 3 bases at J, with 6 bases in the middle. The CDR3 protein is CASSLDRDYGYTF. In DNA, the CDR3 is TGTGCCAGCAGTTTAGACAGGGACTATGGCTACACCTTC.

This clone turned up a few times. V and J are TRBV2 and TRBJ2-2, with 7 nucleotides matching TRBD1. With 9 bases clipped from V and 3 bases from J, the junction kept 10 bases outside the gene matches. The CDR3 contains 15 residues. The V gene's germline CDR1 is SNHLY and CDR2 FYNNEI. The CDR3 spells CASRPRDRYTGELFF. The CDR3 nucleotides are TGTGCCAGTCGACCCCGGGACAGATACACCGGGGAGCTGTTTTTT.

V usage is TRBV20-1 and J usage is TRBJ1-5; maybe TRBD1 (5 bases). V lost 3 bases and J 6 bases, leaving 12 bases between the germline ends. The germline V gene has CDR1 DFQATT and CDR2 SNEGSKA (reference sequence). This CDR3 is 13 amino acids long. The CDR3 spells CSASRGLGQPQHF. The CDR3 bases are TGCAGTGCTAGTAGGGGCTTGGGTCAGCCCCAGCATTTT.

CDR3 nucleotide sequence: TGTGCCTGGAGTTCAGAGACAGGGGTCTATGGCTACACCTTC. Its protein product is CAWSSETGVYGYTF. The chain recombines TRBV30 with TRBJ1-2, with 8 bases lining up with TRBD1. This CDR3 contains 14 residues. After removal of 2 bases from V and 4 bases from J, the junction contained 6 bases not matched to a gene. Germline V gene sequence: CDR1 GTSNPN, CDR2 SVGIG (reference sequence).

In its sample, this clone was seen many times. CDR3 sequence (DNA): TGTGCCAGCAGCCCCCCTCGGCGGGTACGCCTTAGCAATCAGCCCCAGCATTTT. Encoded protein: CASSPPRRVRLSNQPQHF. The chain carries TRBV3-1 (or the pseudogene TRBV3-2) and TRBJ1-5; no clear D. V was clipped by 4 bases and J by 0 bases, with 19 bases between them. The CDR3 consists of 18 residues. Germline V gene data show CDR1 as LGHDT and CDR2 as YNNKEL (reference sequence).

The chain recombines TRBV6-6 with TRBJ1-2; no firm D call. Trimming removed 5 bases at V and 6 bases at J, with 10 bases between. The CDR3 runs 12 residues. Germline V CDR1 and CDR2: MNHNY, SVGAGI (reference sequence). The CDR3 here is CASSVTVDGYTF. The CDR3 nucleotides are TGTGCCAGCAGTGTAACAGTCGATGGCTACACCTTC.

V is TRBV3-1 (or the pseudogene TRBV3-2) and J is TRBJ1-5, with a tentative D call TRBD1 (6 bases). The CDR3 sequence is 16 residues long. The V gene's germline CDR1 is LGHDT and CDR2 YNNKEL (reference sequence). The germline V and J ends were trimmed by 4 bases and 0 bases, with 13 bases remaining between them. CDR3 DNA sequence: TGTGCCAGCAGCCGAGGGGGACATCTTAGCAATCAGCCCCAGCATTTT. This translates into CASSRGGHLSNQPQHF.

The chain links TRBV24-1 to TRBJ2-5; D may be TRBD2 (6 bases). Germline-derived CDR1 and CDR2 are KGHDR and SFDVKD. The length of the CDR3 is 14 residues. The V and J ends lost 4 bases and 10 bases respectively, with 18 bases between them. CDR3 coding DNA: TGTGCCACCAGTGACCTCGGAACTAGCCGGGACCAGTACTTC. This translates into CATSDLGTSRDQYF.

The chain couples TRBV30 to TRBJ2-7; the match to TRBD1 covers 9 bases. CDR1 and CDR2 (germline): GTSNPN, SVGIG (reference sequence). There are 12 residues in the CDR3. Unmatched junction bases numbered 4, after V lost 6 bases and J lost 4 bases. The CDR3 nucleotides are TGTGCCTGCCGGGACAGGGCGTACGAGCAGTACTTC. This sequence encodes CACRDRAYEQYF.

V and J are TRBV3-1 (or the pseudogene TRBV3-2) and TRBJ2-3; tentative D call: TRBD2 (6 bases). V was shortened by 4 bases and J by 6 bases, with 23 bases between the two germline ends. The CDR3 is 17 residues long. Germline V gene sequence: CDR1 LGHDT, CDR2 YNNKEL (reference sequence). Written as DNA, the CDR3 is TGTGCCAGCAGCCCTGATAAGGGCCGCCCGGGAGAGGATACGCAGTATTTT. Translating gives CASSPDKGRPGEDTQYF.

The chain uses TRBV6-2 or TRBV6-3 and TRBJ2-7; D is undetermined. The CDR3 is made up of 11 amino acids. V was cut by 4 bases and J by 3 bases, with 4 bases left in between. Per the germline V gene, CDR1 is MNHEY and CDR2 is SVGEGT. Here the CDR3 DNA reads TGTGCCAGCAGTTGGCTCTACGAGCAGTACTTC. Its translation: CASSWLYEQYF.

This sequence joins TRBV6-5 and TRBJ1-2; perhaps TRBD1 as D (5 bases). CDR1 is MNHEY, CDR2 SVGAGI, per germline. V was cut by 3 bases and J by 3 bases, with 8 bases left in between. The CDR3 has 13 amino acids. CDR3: CASSYRQHYGYTF. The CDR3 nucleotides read TGTGCCAGCAGTTATCGACAGCACTATGGCTACACCTTC.

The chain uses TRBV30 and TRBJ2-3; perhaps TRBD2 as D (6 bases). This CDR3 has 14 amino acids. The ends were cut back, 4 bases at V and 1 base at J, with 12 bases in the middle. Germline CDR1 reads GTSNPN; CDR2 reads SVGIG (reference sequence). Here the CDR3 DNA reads TGTGCCTGGACCCCCCAGCGGGGCACAGATACGCAGTATTTT. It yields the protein CAWTPQRGTDTQYF.

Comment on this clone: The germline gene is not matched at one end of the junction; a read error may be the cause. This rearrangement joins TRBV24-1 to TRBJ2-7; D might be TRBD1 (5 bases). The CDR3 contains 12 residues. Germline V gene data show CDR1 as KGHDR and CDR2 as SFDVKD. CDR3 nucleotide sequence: TGTGCCACCAGTGATCCCAGGACACCCCAGCGATTC. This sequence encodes CATSDPRTPQRF.

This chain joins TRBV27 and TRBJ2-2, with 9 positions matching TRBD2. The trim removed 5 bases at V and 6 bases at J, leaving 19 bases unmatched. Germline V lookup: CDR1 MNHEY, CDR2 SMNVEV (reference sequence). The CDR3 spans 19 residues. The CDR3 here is CASSTNRNSGSLRAGELFF. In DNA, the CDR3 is TGTGCCAGCAGTACCAATCGAAATAGCGGGAGTTTAAGAGCCGGGGAGCTGTTTTTT.

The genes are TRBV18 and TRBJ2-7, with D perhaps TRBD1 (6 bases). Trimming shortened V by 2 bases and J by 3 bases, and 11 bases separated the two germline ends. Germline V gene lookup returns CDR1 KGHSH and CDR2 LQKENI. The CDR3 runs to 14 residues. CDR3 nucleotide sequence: TGTGCCAGCTCACCAGGACAGATAAACTACGAGCAGTACTTC. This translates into CASSPGQINYEQYF.

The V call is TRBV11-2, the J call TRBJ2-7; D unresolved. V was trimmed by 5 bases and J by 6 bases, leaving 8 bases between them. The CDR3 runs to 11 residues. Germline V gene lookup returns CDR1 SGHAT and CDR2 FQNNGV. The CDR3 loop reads CASSITSEQYF. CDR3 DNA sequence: TGTGCCAGCAGCATCACAAGCGAGCAGTACTTC. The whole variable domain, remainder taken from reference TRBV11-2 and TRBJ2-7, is EAGVAQSPRYKIIEKRQSVAFWCNPISGHATLYWYQQILGQGPKLLIQFQNNGVVDDSQLPKDRFSAERLKGVDSTLKIQPAKLEDSAVYLCASSITSEQYFGPGTRLTVT.

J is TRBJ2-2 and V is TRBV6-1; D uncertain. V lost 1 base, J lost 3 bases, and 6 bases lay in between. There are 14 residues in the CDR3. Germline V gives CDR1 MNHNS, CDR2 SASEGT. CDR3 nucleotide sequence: TGTGCCAGCAGTGAAGGACTGTACACCGGGGAGCTGTTTTTT. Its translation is CASSEGLYTGELFF.

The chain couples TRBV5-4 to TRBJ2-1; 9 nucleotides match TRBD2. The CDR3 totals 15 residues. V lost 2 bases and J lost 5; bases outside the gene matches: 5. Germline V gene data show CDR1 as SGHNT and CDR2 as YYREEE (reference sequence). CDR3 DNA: TGTGCCAGCAGCTTCGGGACTAGCAAGGACAATGAGCAGTTCTTC. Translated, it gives CASSFGTSKDNEQFF.